Shown below are 25 T cell receptor beta chains from a single sample sequenced in a study of identifying expanded T cells in peripheral blood. Sequenced by immunoSEQ multiplex PCR; TCRdb stores in-frame clones only, minus some. The repertoire holds some 78,000 clones, with 84% as singletons. The specimen sequenced was blood. These receptors came from a person aged 18-70 years in good health.

This clone was counted only a few times. The CDR3 reads CASSERGPSYNEQFF. CDR3 sequence (DNA): TGTGCCAGCAGTGAACGCGGGCCATCCTACAATGAGCAGTTCTTC. The chain recombines TRBV2 with TRBJ2-1, with D perhaps matching TRBD2 (5 bases). The V and J ends lost 2 bases and 1 base respectively, with 9 bases between them. This CDR3 region has 15 residues. Germline lookup yields CDR1 SNHLY and CDR2 FYNNEI.

The rearrangement links TRBV5-4 to TRBJ2-1; D is uncertain. Germline V gene lookup returns CDR1 SGHNT and CDR2 YYREEE (reference sequence). The CDR3 consists of 12 residues. V dropped 1 base and J dropped 7 bases, with 6 bases sitting between them. This CDR3 is CASSLTVNEQFF. Written as DNA, the CDR3 is TGTGCCAGCAGCTTGACTGTTAATGAGCAGTTCTTC. The variable domain in full, completed from reference TRBV5-4 and TRBJ2-1, reads ETGVTQSPTHLIKTRGQQVTLRCSSQSGHNTVSWYQQALGQGPQFIFQYYREEENGRGNFPPRFSGLQFPNYSSELNVNALELDDSALYLCASSLTVNEQFFGPGTRLTVL.

The rearrangement links TRBV28 to TRBJ2-3, with 8 nucleotides matching TRBD2. Germline CDR1 is MDHEN and CDR2 is SYDVKM. The CDR3 spans 16 residues. After removal of 4 bases from V and 4 bases from J, the junction contained 10 bases not matched to a gene. The CDR3 nucleotides are TGTGCCAGCAGTTCCCCGGGGACTAGTCTTGCAGATACGCAGTATTTT. Translation: CASSSPGTSLADTQYF.

Only a few counts were recorded for this clone. The genes are TRBV4-3 and TRBJ2-3; D is unresolved. The CDR3 is 14 amino acids. Germline CDR1 and CDR2: LGHNA and YSLEER. V was cut by 3 bases and J by 5 bases, with 12 bases left in between. The CDR3 DNA sequence: TGCGCCAGCAGCCAGACTTGGGCCCGAGATACGCAGTATTTT. This gives the protein CASSQTWARDTQYF.

The V call is TRBV7-2, the J call TRBJ2-7; D ambiguous. V lost 1 base and J 6 bases, leaving 16 bases between the germline ends. Germline V gene sequence: CDR1 SGHTA, CDR2 FQGNSA. The CDR3 totals 15 residues. CDR3 DNA: TGTGCCAGCAGCTTAGGCGCCCCGGCCCCCCCCGAGCAGTACTTC. This codes for CASSLGAPAPPEQYF.

V gene TRBV18 combines with J gene TRBJ2-1; D gene unclear. Germline V gene lookup returns CDR1 KGHSH and CDR2 LQKENI. V was cut by 3 bases and J by 4 bases, with 19 bases left in between. There are 17 residues in the CDR3. The CDR3 coding sequence is TGTGCCAGCTCACCCACCACAAGTGATAGGTTATACAATGAGCAGTTCTTC. Protein product: CASSPTTSDRLYNEQFF.

The chain has TRBV9 and TRBJ2-3; 10 bases fit TRBD2. The V segment lost 2 bases and the J segment 3 bases; nucleotides outside the gene matches: 12. The germline gives CDR1 SGDLS, CDR2 YYNGEE. The CDR3 has 18 residues. CDR3 residues: CASSVQGGAGGQTDTQYF. CDR3 in DNA: TGTGCCAGCAGCGTCCAAGGGGGAGCGGGAGGGCAGACAGATACGCAGTATTTT.

This clone was seen once. The V gene is TRBV7-2, the J gene TRBJ2-5, with D hard to call. This CDR3 has 15 residues. The ends were cut back, 2 bases at V and 1 base at J, with 11 bases in the middle. The germline V gene encodes CDR1 SGHTA and CDR2 FQGNSA. CDR3 region: CASSLRARSQETQYF. DNA for the CDR3: TGTGCCAGCAGCTTAAGAGCTAGGTCCCAAGAGACCCAGTACTTC.

The chain has TRBV4-3 and TRBJ2-1, with D maybe TRBD2 (6 bases). The V and J ends lost 0 bases and 2 bases respectively, with 11 bases between them. This CDR3 contains 16 residues. Germline V CDR1 and CDR2: LGHNA, YSLEER. DNA of the CDR3: TGCGCCAGCAGCCAAGAAGCCGGGAGTCCCTACAATGAGCAGTTCTTC. Translated: CASSQEAGSPYNEQFF.

This rearrangement joins TRBV18 to TRBJ2-5; the match to TRBD2 covers 14 bases. The CDR3 loop spans 15 amino acids. Looked up from germline, CDR1 is KGHSH and CDR2 is LQKENI. Unmatched junction bases numbered 0, after V lost 2 bases and J lost 4 bases. DNA of the CDR3: TGTGCCAGCTCACCAGGACTAGCGGGAGGAGAGACCCAGTACTTC. Translated, it gives CASSPGLAGGETQYF.

This clone was detected only a few times. The genes are TRBV27 and TRBJ2-7, with TRBD1 as a possible D gene (6 bases). V lost 5 bases and J lost 1, with 12 bases in between. CDR3 length: 14 residues. Germline-derived CDR1 and CDR2 are MNHEY and SMNVEV (reference sequence). DNA of the CDR3: TGTGCCAGCAGTGCTACAGGGTTATCCTACGAGCAGTACTTC. Residues: CASSATGLSYEQYF.

This rearrangement joins TRBV7-3 to TRBJ2-3; D not resolved. This CDR3 comprises 11 residues. Germline CDR1 reads SGHTA; CDR2 reads FQGTGA. V lost 7 bases to trimming and J lost 6 bases, with 8 bases between them. CDR3 bases: TGTGCCAGCAACATTGAGGATACGCAGTATTTT. This translates into CASNIEDTQYF.

This clone is a singleton in its sample. The chain combines TRBV15 with TRBJ2-3, with 13 bases that match TRBD2. V gave up 3 bases and J gave up 13 bases; unmatched junction bases: 13. There are 16 residues in the CDR3. The germline gives CDR1 LNHNV, CDR2 YYDKDF (reference sequence). Written as DNA, the CDR3 is TGTGCCACCAGCAGGGAGACCGGGACTAGCGGGGCCCCGGAGTATTTT. Encoded protein: CATSRETGTSGAPEYF.

The J gene is TRBJ2-3, the V gene TRBV23-1, with TRBD2 matching over 11 bases. TRBV23-1 is labeled an ORF, and its function is uncertain. CDR3 length: 22 amino acids. V trimming: 0 bases; J trimming: 1 base; junction bases outside the gene matches: 18. The DNA for the CDR3 is TGCGCCAGCAGTCAATCCCCCCCAGCTAGCGGGAGGAGGCGGGCCTGCACAGATACGCAGTATTTT. Amino acids: CASSQSPPASGRRRACTDTQYF.

This clone has a handful of counts. The chain couples TRBV2 to TRBJ1-5; D gene uncertain. The V end lost 2 bases, the J end lost 4 bases, and 6 bases lay between the germline ends. This CDR3 is 13 amino acids long. Germline CDR1 SNHLY, CDR2 FYNNEI. The CDR3 is CASSEFGNQPQHF. CDR3 DNA: TGTGCCAGCAGTGAATTTGGAAATCAGCCCCAGCATTTT. The variable domain in full, with the rest retrieved from reference TRBV2 and TRBJ1-5, is EPEVTQTPSHQVTQMGQEVILRCVPISNHLYFYWYRQILGQKVEFLVSFYNNEISEKSEIFDDQFSVERPDGSNFTLKIRSTKLEDSAMYFCASSEFGNQPQHFGDGTRLSIL.

This chain links TRBV4-1 with TRBJ2-1, with D uncertain. This CDR3 region has 15 residues. The germline V gene has CDR1 MGHRA and CDR2 YSYEKL. The V end lost 1 base, the J end lost 0 bases, and 7 bases lay between the germline ends. CDR3 bases: TGCGCCAGCAGCCAAGGGTTTTCCTCCTACAATGAGCAGTTCTTC. This codes for CASSQGFSSYNEQFF.

This clone has a single count. This chain joins TRBV7-9 and TRBJ1-2; D unresolved. This CDR3 is 14 amino acids long. Germline V gene data show CDR1 as SEHNR and CDR2 as FQNEAQ (reference sequence). V lost 4 bases and J 4 bases, leaving 13 bases between the germline ends. DNA for the CDR3: TGTGCCAGCAGCTCCTTAAATAACGGCTATGGCTACACCTTC. Its translation: CASSSLNNGYGYTF.

The chain carries TRBV7-2 and TRBJ2-7, with unresolved D. The V and J ends lost 7 bases and 2 bases respectively, with 15 bases between them. The CDR3 runs to 14 residues. Germline assignment: CDR1 SGHTA and CDR2 FQGNSA. This CDR3 reads CASTIDVPTYEQYF. The CDR3 DNA reads as TGTGCCAGCACGATAGACGTACCTACCTACGAGCAGTACTTC.

The chain carries TRBV7-3 and TRBJ2-5; 11 nucleotides line up with TRBD2. The CDR3 is 17 residues long. Trimming cost V 5 bases and J 2 bases; bases outside gene matches: 10. Per the germline V gene, CDR1 is SGHTA and CDR2 is FQGTGA. The CDR3 region is CASSPTGLAGLQETQYF. Written as DNA, the CDR3 is TGTGCCAGCAGCCCAACAGGACTAGCGGGCCTTCAAGAGACCCAGTACTTC.

V is TRBV28 and J is TRBJ2-7; D is perhaps TRBD1 (5 bases). Germline CDR1 and CDR2: MDHEN and SYDVKM. Trimming left V 6 bases short and J 2 bases short, with 14 bases between. The CDR3 covers 14 residues. CDR3 region: CASRHHDRPYEQYF. CDR3 nucleotide sequence: TGTGCCAGCAGACATCATGACAGACCCTACGAGCAGTACTTC.

The rearrangement links TRBV19 to TRBJ1-2; D possibly corresponds to TRBD1 (5 bases). CDR1 is LNHDA, CDR2 SQIVND, per germline (reference sequence). With 2 bases removed from V and 1 base from J, the gap between germline ends came to 17 bases. The length of the CDR3 is 17 residues. CDR3: CASSISYSDTFNYGYTF. The CDR3 coding sequence is TGTGCCAGTAGTATAAGCTATTCGGACACCTTTAACTATGGCTACACCTTC. Using reference TRBV19 and TRBJ1-2 for the parts outside the CDR3, the full variable domain is DGGITQSPKYLFRKEGQNVTLSCEQNLNHDAMYWYRQDPGQGLRLIYYSQIVNDFQKGDIAEGYSVSREKKESFPLTVTSAQKNPTAFYLCASSISYSDTFNYGYTFGSGTRLTVV.

This chain connects TRBV2 to TRBJ2-2; the D gene could be TRBD1 or TRBD2 (5 bases each). Germline V CDR1 and CDR2: SNHLY, FYNNEI. Trimming removed 4 bases at V and 3 bases at J, with 18 bases between. The CDR3 runs to 17 residues. The CDR3 region is CASSADRATIYTGELFF. In nucleotides, the CDR3 is TGTGCCAGCAGTGCCGACAGAGCGACTATCTACACCGGGGAGCTGTTTTTT.

The chain links TRBV19 to TRBJ2-5, with D possibly matching TRBD2 (6 bases). Looked up from germline, CDR1 is LNHDA and CDR2 is SQIVND (reference sequence). Trimming cost V 5 bases and J 0 bases, with 13 bases left between them. There are 15 residues in the CDR3. This CDR3 is CASSRIAANQETQYF. CDR3 nucleotides: TGTGCCAGTAGTCGGATAGCGGCGAACCAAGAGACCCAGTACTTC.

This rearrangement joins TRBV7-2 to TRBJ1-2; 8 nucleotides agree with TRBD1. V shed 7 bases, J shed 6 bases, and the junction held 7 bases outside the gene matches. Germline loops: CDR1 SGHTA, CDR2 FQGNSA. The CDR3 covers 13 residues. In DNA form, the CDR3 reads TGTGCCAGCAACCAGGGGGCGCTCGATGGCTACACCTTC. This encodes CASNQGALDGYTF.

The V gene is TRBV9, the J gene TRBJ2-1, with D possibly matching TRBD2 (6 bases). The CDR3 length is 13 residues. The V and J ends lost 0 bases and 9 bases respectively, with 10 bases between them. Germline V lookup: CDR1 SGDLS, CDR2 YYNGEE. CDR3 region: CASSVVDGGEQFF. As DNA, the CDR3 is TGTGCCAGCAGCGTAGTAGACGGGGGTGAGCAGTTCTTC. The entire variable domain, with the rest obtained from reference TRBV9 and TRBJ2-1, is as follows: DSGVTQTPKHLITATGQRVTLRCSPRSGDLSVYWYQQSLDQGLQFLIQYYNGEERAKGNILERFSAQQFPDLHSELNLSSLELGDSALYFCASSVVDGGEQFFGPGTRLTVL.